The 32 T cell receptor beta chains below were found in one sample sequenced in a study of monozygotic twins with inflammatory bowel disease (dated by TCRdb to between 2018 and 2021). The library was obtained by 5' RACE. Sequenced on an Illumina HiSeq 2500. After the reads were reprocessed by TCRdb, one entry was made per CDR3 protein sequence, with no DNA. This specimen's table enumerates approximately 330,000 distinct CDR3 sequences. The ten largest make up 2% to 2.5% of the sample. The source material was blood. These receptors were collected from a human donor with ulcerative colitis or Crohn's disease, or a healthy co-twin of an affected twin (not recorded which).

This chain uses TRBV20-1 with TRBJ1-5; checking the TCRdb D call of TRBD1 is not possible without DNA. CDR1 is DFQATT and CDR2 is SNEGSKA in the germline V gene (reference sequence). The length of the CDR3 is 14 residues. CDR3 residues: CSATWGGDNQPQHF.

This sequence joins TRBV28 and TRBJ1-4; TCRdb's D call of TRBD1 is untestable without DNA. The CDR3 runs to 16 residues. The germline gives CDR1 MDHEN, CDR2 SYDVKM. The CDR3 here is CASSLGQGVTNEKLFF.

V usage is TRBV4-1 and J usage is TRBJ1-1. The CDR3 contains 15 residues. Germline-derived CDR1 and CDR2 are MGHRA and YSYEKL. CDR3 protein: CARGPLVCGNTEAFF.

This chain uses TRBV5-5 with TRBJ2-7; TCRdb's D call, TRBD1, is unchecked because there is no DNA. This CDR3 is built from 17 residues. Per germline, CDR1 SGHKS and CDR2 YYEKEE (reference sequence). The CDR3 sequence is CASSHLGSGDGTYEQYF.

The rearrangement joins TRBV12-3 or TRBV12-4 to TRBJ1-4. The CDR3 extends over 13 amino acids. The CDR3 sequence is CASTSRANEKLFF.

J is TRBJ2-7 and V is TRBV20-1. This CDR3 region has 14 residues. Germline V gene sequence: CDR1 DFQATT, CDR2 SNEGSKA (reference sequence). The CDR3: CSAPNSRESYEQYF.

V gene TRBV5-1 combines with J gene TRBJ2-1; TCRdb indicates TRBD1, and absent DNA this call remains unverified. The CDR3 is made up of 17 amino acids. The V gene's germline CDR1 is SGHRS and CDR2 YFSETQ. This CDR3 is CASSNPGAQGVYNEQFF.

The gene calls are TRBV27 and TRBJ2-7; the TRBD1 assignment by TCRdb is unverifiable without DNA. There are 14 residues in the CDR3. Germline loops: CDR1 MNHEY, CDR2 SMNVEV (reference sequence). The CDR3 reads CASSLTGPAYEQYF.

The chain's CDR3 is CSARSEQGDVSRYGYTF. The chain uses TRBV20-1 and TRBJ1-2; lacking DNA, the TRBD1 call made by TCRdb goes unchecked. The CDR3 sequence is 17 residues long. Germline V gene lookup returns CDR1 DFQATT and CDR2 SNEGSKA (reference sequence).

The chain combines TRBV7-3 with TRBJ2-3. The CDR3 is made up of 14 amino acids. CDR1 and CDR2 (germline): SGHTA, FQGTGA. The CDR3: CASSLNRYTDTQYF.

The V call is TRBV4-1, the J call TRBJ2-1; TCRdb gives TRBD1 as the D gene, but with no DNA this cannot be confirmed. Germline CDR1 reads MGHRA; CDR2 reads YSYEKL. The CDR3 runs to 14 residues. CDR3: CASSQATGYNEQFF.

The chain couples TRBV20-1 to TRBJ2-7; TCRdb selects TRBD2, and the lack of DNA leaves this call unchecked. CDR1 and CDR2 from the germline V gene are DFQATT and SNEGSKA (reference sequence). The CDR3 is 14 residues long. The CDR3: CSASPTSGFYEQYF.

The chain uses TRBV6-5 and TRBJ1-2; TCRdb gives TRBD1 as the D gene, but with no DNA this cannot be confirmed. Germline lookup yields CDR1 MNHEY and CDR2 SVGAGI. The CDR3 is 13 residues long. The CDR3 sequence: CATSTGEGYGYTF.

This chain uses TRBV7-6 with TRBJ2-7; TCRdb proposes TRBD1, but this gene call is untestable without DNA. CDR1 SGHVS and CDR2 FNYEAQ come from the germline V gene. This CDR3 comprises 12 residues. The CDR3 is CANGGGPYEQYF.

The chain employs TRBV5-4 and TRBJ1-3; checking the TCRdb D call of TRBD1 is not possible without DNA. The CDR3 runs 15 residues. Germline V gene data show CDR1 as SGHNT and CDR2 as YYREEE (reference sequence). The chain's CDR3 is CASSYARDGGNTIYF.

CDR3 sequence: CAISESTGAQETQYF. V gene TRBV10-3 combines with J gene TRBJ2-5; TCRdb gives TRBD1 as the D gene, but with no DNA this cannot be confirmed. The CDR3 covers 15 residues. Per the germline V gene, CDR1 is ENHRY and CDR2 is SYGVKD.

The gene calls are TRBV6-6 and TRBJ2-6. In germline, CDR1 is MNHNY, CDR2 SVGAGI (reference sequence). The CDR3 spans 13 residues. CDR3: CASSPVGANVLTF.

The chain's CDR3 is CASSLSYTDTQYF. The genes are TRBV7-2 and TRBJ2-3. The germline V gene has CDR1 SGHTA and CDR2 FQGNSA. The CDR3 has 13 residues.

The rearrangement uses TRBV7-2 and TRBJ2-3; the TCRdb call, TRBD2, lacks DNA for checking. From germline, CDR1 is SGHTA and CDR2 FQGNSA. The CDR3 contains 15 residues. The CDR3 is CASSLRSGGTDTQYF.

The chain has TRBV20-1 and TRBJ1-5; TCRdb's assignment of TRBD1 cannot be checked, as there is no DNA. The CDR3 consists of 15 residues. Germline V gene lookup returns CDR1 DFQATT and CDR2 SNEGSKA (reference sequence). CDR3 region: CSALDRVSGNQPQHF.

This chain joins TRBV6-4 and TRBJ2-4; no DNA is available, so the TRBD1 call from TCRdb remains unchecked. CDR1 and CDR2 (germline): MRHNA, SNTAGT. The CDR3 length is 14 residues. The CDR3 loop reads CASSDSSRGNIQYF.

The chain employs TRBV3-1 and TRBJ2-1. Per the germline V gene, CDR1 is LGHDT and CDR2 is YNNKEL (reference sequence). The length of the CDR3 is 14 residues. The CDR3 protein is CASSQHPRYDEQFF.

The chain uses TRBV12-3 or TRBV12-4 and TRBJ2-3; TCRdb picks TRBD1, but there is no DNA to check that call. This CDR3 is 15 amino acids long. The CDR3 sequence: CASSSRDRETDTQYF.

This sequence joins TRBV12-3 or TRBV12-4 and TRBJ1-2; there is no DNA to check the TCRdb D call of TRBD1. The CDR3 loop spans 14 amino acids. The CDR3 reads CASSLRERAIGYTF.

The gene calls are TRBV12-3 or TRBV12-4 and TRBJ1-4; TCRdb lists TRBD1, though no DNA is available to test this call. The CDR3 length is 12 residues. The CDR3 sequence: CASIGSGEKLFF.

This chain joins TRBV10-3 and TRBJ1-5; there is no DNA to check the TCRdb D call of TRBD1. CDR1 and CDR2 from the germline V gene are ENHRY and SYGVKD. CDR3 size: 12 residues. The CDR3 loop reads CAIGGVTQPQHF.

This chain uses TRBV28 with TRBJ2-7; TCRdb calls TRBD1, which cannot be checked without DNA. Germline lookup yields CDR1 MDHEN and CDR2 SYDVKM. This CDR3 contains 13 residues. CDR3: CASRLAGDYEQYF. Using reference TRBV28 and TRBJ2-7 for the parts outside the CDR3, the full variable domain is DVKVTQSSRYLVKRTGEKVFLECVQDMDHENMFWYRQDPGLGLRLIYFSYDVKMKEKGDIPEGYSVSREKKERFSLILESASTNQTSMYLCASRLAGDYEQYFGPGTRLTVT.

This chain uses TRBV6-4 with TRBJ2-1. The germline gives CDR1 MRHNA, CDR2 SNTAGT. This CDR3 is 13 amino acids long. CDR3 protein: CASSKDGFSEQFF.

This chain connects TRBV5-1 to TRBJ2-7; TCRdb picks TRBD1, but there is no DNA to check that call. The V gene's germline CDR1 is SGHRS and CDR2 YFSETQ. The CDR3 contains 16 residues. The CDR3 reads CASATLTRGGAEEQYF. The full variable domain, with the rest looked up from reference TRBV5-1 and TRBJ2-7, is KAGVTQTPRYLIKTRGQQVTLSCSPISGHRSVSWYQQTPGQGLQFLFEYFSETQRNKGNFPGRFSGRQFSNSRSEMNVSTLELGDSALYLCASATLTRGGAEEQYFGPGTRLTVT.

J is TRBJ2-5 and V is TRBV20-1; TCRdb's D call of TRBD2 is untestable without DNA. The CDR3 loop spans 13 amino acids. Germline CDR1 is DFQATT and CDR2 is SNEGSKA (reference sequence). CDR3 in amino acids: CSAREAGRETQYF.

The CDR3 is CASSLNRASNYEQYF. The chain employs TRBV28 and TRBJ2-7; TCRdb proposes TRBD2, but this gene call is untestable without DNA. Germline lookup yields CDR1 MDHEN and CDR2 SYDVKM. The CDR3 runs to 15 residues. Complete variable domain (other parts from reference TRBV28 and TRBJ2-7): DVKVTQSSRYLVKRTGEKVFLECVQDMDHENMFWYRQDPGLGLRLIYFSYDVKMKEKGDIPEGYSVSREKKERFSLILESASTNQTSMYLCASSLNRASNYEQYFGPGTRLTVT.

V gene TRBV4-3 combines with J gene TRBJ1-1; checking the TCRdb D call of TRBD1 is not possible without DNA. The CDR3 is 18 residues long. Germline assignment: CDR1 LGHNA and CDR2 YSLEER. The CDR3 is CASSQLTDSKGAWTEAFF.